Reported below is one T cell receptor (beta chain). The assay was immunoSEQ multiplex PCR, and TCRdb's table has in-frame clones only and misses some. The table has some 130,000 clones, approximately 94% seen once; the top ten hold more than 1.5%. Germline assignment: CDR1 SGHDN and CDR2 FVKESK. The length of the CDR3 is 12 residues. The V gene lost 0 bases and the J gene lost 4 bases, with 3 bases spanning the gap. The sample originates from a study of control samples from healthy donors and cancer patients. Sequencing was carried out using PBMCs. This receptor was taken from a man over 45 with head and neck cancer. The gene calls are TRBV14 and TRBJ1-2; D remains unclear. CDR3 coding DNA: TGTGCCAGCAGCCAAGACTTCTATGGCTACACCTTC. Amino acids: CASSQDFYGYTF.